This passage covers 16 T cell receptor beta chains from one sample sequenced in a study of blood T cell repertoires in COVID-19. The assay was immunoSEQ multiplex PCR, and TCRdb's table has in-frame clones only and misses some. The sample consists of roughly 250,000 clones, around 90% of them appearing once. The sample was PBMCs or T cells enriched from blood (not recorded which). The receptors come from a woman aged 30 to 39 with acute COVID-19.

The J gene is TRBJ2-7, the V gene TRBV2, with 7 bases aligning to TRBD2. The V and J ends lost 5 bases and 2 bases, in that order; junction bases with no gene match: 6. CDR1 is SNHLY, CDR2 FYNNEI, per germline. The CDR3 is 14 amino acids. CDR3 sequence: CASSSGNPPYEQYF. In DNA form, the CDR3 reads TGTGCCAGCAGTAGCGGGAATCCCCCCTACGAGCAGTACTTC.

The chain recombines TRBV5-5 with TRBJ1-2; the match to TRBD1 covers 10 bases. CDR3 size: 14 residues. CDR1 SGHKS and CDR2 YYEKEE come from the germline V gene (reference sequence). J was trimmed by 7 bases and V by 5 bases; bases with no gene match: 8. CDR3 in amino acids: CASRVEGTGAGYTF. CDR3 coding DNA: TGTGCCAGCAGAGTAGAAGGGACAGGGGCTGGCTACACCTTC.

The genes are TRBV5-8 and TRBJ1-5; TRBD1 is a possible D gene (5 bases). This CDR3 spans 14 amino acids. The ends were cut back, 0 bases at V and 4 bases at J, with 8 bases in the middle. Germline V gene data show CDR1 as SGHTS and CDR2 as YDEGEE. The DNA of the CDR3 is TGTGCCAGCAGCTTGGACAGGACGAATCAGCCCCAGCATTTT. Translated: CASSLDRTNQPQHF.

This clone was recorded once. This chain joins TRBV5-4 and TRBJ2-5; D is unclear. Germline-derived CDR1 and CDR2 are SGHNT and YYREEE (reference sequence). The CDR3 loop spans 15 amino acids. Trimming took off 5 bases at V and 1 base at J, with 15 bases between the two ends. The CDR3 bases are TGTGCCAGCAGTGGAGCCGGCGGAACCCAAGAGACCCAGTACTTC. Translating gives CASSGAGGTQETQYF.

V is TRBV6-2 or TRBV6-3 and J is TRBJ2-1; 11 bases are a match to TRBD2. This CDR3 has 16 residues. CDR1 is MNHEY and CDR2 is SVGEGT in the germline V gene. V was pared by 6 bases and J by 5 bases, with 9 bases of the junction left unmatched. CDR3 DNA: TGTGCCAGCAGCGACACCGGGACTAGCGGTAACAATGAGCAGTTCTTC. Translation gives CASSDTGTSGNNEQFF.

The V call is TRBV4-1, the J call TRBJ2-1; 9 bases line up with TRBD1. The CDR3 sequence is 17 residues long. The germline V gene has CDR1 MGHRA and CDR2 YSYEKL. With V trimmed by 1 base and J by 4 bases, 8 bases remained unmatched. CDR3 DNA: TGCGCCAGCAGCCAAGGGACAGGGGTACTACGTTACAATGAGCAGTTCTTC. It encodes CASSQGTGVLRYNEQFF.

The V gene is TRBV2, the J gene TRBJ1-5, with D perhaps TRBD1 (5 bases). The length of the CDR3 is 15 residues. V lost 6 bases to trimming and J lost 0 bases, with 12 bases between them. Per germline, CDR1 SNHLY and CDR2 FYNNEI. The CDR3 loop is CASRSLRDSNQPQHF. The CDR3 nucleotides are TGTGCCAGCAGGTCTCTCAGGGATAGCAATCAGCCCCAGCATTTT.

This sequence joins TRBV10-3 and TRBJ1-4; D is perhaps TRBD1 (6 bases). The V and J ends lost 3 bases and 4 bases respectively, with 12 bases between them. CDR3 length: 15 residues. The germline V gene encodes CDR1 ENHRY and CDR2 SYGVKD. In DNA, the CDR3 is TGTGCCATCAGTGACCCCCAGGACAGTAATGAAAAACTGTTTTTT. The encoded protein is CAISDPQDSNEKLFF.

This clone was observed a handful of times. The chain couples TRBV14 to TRBJ1-6; TRBD1 matches 11 bases. J was trimmed by 5 bases and V by 1 base; bases with no gene match: 1. Germline V CDR1 and CDR2: SGHDN, FVKESK. This CDR3 comprises 16 residues. The CDR3 protein is CASSQGTGGNNSPLHF. In DNA, the CDR3 is TGTGCCAGCAGCCAAGGGACAGGGGGCAATAATTCACCCCTCCACTTT.

The chain has TRBV11-2 and TRBJ2-7; D is undetermined. The CDR3 has 12 amino acids. Germline CDR1 and CDR2: SGHAT and FQNNGV. Trimming pared 6 bases from V and 7 bases from J, leaving 13 bases between. CDR3 DNA sequence: TGTGCCAGCAGACCCACCCCCGCGGAGCAGTACTTC. Its protein is CASRPTPAEQYF.

CDR3 in DNA: TGTGCCAGCAGCCCGCCGGAGAGTTGGGCAGATACGCAGTATTTT. Amino acids: CASSPPESWADTQYF. The chain has TRBV5-4 and TRBJ2-3, with D hard to call. The length of the CDR3 is 15 residues. Per the germline V gene, CDR1 is SGHNT and CDR2 is YYREEE (reference sequence). V lost 4 bases and J lost 4, with 16 bases in between.

The CDR3 is CASSDVGAKAGNTIYF. The CDR3 DNA follows: TGTGCCAGCAGTGATGTGGGGGCTAAGGCTGGAAACACCATATATTTT. The chain couples TRBV2 to TRBJ1-3, with D possibly matching TRBD1 (6 bases). This CDR3 has 16 amino acids. Trimming shortened V by 3 bases and J by 2 bases, and 14 bases separated the two germline ends. CDR1 is SNHLY, CDR2 FYNNEI, per germline.

The V and J genes are TRBV7-9 and TRBJ2-1; the match to TRBD2 covers 8 bases. V lost 1 base to trimming and J lost 3 bases; unmatched junction nucleotides: 2. The V gene's germline CDR1 is SEHNR and CDR2 FQNEAQ (reference sequence). The length of the CDR3 is 15 residues. CDR3 nucleotide sequence: TGTGCCAGCAGCTTAGGAGCGGGGGTCTACAATGAGCAGTTCTTC. Its protein is CASSLGAGVYNEQFF.

The chain links TRBV11-2 to TRBJ2-1; possibly TRBD2 for D (5 bases). Deletions cut 5 bases from V and 4 bases from J, with 9 bases between. Per germline, CDR1 SGHAT and CDR2 FQNNGV. There are 13 residues in the CDR3. CDR3: CASSPTIYNEQFF. CDR3 sequence (DNA): TGTGCCAGCAGCCCGACTATTTACAATGAGCAGTTCTTC.

The chain is built from TRBV27 and TRBJ1-1; 7 bases are a match to TRBD1. The V and J ends lost 6 bases and 3 bases, in that order; junction bases with no gene match: 10. The CDR3 is made up of 15 amino acids. Looked up from germline, CDR1 is MNHEY and CDR2 is SMNVEV (reference sequence). The CDR3 loop is CASSPIQGLDTEAFF. CDR3 bases: TGTGCCAGCAGCCCAATACAGGGGTTAGACACTGAAGCTTTCTTT.

The rearrangement joins TRBV7-9 to TRBJ2-1; D not certain. This CDR3 contains 13 residues. CDR1 is SEHNR, CDR2 FQNEAQ, per germline (reference sequence). V shed 1 base and J shed 7 bases, with 8 bases lying between them. The CDR3 protein is CASSLGAANEQFF. In DNA, the CDR3 is TGTGCCAGCAGCTTAGGCGCGGCAAATGAGCAGTTCTTC.